This TCR beta chain is drawn from a study of T cell responses to AZD1222 COVID-19 vaccine. With 6 bases clipped from V and 3 bases from J, the junction kept 5 bases outside the gene matches. Per germline, CDR1 LNHDA and CDR2 SQIVND (reference sequence). This CDR3 is built from 15 residues. Generated by immunoSEQ multiplex PCR, the TCRdb table keeps only in-frame clones and is missing some. The repertoire holds more than 50,000 clones, with approximately 79% as singletons. The chain links TRBV19 to TRBJ2-2, with 9 bases identical to TRBD1. The material was peripheral blood, obtained on day 0 of MenACWY control vaccination. This clonotype originated in an adult in good health. The CDR3 protein is CASRGTGTYTGELFF. In DNA, the CDR3 is TGTGCCAGTAGAGGGACAGGGACATACACCGGGGAGCTGTTTTTT.